The clone carrying this TCR beta chain showed up just once. In germline, CDR1 is SGDLS, CDR2 YYNGEE. Between the trimmed V and J ends, which lost 0 bases and 4 bases, there was a span of 14 bases. This CDR3 is 15 amino acids long. The data were taken from a study of T cells in narcolepsy. This table comes from immunoSEQ multiplex PCR, and its TCRdb copy is limited to in-frame clones, with some not included. The sample carries approximately 11,000 clones, over 90% recorded once. This sequence was found in a human donor with narcolepsy. This rearrangement joins TRBV9 to TRBJ2-7; D may be TRBD1 or TRBD2 (6 bases each). The material sequenced was CD45RA- memory CD4+ T cells from PBMCs. The DNA of the CDR3 is TGTGCCAGCAGCGTAGGGGGCGGGACAACTTACGAGCAGTACTTC. Residues: CASSVGGGTTYEQYF.